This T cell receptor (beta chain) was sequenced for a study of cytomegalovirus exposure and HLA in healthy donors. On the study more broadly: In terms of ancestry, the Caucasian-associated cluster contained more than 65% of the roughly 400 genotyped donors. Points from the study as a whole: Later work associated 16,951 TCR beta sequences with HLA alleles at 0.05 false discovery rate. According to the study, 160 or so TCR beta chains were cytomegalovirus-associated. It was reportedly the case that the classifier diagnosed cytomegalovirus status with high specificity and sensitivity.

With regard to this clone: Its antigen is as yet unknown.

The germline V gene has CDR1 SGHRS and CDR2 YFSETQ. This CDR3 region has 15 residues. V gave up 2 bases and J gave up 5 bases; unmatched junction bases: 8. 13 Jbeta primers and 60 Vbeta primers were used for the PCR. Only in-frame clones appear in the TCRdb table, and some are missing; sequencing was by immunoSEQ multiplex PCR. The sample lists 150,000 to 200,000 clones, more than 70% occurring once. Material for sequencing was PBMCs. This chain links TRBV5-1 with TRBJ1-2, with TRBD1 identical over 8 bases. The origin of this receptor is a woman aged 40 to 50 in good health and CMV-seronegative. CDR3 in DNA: TGCGCCAGCAGCTTCGGGACAGGCAGAATATATGGCTACACCTTC. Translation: CASSFGTGRIYGYTF.